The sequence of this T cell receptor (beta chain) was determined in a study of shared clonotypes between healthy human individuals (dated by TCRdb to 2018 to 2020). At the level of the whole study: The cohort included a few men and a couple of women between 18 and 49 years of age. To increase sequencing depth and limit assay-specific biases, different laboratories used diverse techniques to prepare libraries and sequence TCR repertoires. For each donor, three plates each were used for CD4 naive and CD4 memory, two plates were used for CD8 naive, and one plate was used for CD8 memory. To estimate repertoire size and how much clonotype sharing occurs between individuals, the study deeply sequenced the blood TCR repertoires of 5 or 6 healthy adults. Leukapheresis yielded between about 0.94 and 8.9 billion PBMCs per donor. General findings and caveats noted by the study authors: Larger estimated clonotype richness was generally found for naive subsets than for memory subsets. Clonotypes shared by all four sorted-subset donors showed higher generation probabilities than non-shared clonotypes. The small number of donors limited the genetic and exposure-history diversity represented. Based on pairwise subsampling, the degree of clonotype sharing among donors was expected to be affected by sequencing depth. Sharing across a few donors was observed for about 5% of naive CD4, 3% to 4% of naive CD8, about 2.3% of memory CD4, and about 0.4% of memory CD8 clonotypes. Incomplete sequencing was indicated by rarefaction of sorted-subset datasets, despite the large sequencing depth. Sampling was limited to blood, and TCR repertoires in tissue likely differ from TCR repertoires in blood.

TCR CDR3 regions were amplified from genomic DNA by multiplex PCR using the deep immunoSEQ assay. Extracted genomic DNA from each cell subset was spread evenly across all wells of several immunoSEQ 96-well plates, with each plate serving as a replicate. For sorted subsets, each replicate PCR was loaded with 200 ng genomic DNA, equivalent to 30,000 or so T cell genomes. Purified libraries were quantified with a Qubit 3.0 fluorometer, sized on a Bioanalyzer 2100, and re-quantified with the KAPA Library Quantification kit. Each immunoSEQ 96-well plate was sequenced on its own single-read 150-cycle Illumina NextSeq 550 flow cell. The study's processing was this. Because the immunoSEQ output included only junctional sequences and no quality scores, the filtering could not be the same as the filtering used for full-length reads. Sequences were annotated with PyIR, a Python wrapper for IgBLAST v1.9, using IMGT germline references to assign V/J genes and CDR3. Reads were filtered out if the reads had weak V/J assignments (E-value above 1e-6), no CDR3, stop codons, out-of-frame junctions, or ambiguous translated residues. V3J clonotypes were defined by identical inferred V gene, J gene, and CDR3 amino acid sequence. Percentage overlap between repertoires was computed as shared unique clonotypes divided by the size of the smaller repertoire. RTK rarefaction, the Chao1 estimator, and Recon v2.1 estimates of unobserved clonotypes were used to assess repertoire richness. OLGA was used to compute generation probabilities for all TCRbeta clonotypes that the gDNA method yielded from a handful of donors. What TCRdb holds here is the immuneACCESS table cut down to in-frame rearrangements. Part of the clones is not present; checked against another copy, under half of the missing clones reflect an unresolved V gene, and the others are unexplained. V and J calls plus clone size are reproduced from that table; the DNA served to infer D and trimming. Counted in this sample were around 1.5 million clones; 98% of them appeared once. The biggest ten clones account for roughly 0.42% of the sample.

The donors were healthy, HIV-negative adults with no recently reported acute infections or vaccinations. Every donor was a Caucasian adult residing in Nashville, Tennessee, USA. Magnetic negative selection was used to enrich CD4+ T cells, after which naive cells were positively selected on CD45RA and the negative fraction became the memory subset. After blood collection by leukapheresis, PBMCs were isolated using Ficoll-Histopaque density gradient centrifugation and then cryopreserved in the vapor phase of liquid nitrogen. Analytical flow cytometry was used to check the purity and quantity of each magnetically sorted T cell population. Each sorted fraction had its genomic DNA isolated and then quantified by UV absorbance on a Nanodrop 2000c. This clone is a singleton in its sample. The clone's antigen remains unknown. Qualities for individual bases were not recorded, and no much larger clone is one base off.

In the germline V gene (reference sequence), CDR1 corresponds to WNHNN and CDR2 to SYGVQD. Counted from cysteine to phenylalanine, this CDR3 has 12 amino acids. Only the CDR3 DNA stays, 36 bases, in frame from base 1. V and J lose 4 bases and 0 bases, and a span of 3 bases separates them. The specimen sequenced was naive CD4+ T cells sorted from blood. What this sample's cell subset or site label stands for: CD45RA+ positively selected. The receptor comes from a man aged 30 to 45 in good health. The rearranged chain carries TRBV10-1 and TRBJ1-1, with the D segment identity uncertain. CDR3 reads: CASSGLNTEAFF. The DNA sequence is TGCGCCAGCAGTGGACTGAACACTGAAGCTTTCTTT.